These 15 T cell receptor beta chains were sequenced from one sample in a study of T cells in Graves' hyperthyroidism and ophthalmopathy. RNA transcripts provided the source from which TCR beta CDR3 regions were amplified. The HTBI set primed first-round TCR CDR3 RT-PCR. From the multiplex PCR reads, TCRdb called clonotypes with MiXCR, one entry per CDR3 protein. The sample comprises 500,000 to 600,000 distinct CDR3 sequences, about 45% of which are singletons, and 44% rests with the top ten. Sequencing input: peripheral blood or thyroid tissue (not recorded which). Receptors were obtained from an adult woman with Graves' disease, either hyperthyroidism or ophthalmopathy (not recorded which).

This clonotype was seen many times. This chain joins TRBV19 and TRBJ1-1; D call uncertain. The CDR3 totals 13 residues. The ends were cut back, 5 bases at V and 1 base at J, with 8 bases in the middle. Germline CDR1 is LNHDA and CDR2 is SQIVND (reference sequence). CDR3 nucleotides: TGTGCCAGTAGTCAGGCAGCGAACACTGAAGCTTTCTTT. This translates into CASSQAANTEAFF.

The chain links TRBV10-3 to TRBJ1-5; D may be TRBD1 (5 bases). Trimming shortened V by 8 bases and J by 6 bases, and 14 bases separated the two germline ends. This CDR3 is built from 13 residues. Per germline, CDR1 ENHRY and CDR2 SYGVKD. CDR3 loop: CAIRGGIGQPQHF. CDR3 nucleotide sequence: TGTGCCATCCGCGGGGGAATAGGTCAGCCCCAGCATTTT.

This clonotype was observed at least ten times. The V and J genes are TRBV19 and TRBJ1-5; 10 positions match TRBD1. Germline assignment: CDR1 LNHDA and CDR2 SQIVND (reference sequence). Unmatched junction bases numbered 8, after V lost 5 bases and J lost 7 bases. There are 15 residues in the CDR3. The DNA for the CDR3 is TGTGCCAGTAGTCCGGGACAGGGGCACGGGCAGCCCCAGCATTTT. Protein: CASSPGQGHGQPQHF.

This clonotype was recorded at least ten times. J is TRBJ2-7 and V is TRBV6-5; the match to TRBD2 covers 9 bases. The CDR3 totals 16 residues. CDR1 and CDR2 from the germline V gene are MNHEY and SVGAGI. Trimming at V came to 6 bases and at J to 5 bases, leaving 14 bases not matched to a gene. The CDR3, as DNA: TGTGCCAGCAGACCGACCCACGGGCTAGCGGGAAACGAGCAGTACTTC. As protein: CASRPTHGLAGNEQYF.

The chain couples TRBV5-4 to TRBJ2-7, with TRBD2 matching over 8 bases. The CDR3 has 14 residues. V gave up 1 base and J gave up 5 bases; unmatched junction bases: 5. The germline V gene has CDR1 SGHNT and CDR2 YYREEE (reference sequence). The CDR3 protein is CASSLNSGKDEQYF. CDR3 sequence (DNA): TGTGCCAGCAGCTTGAATAGCGGGAAAGACGAGCAGTACTTC.

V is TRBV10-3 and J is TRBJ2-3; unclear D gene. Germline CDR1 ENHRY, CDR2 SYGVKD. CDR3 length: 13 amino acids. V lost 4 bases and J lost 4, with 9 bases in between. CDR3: CAISVRLPDTQYF. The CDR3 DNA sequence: TGTGCCATCAGTGTTCGATTACCAGATACGCAGTATTTT.

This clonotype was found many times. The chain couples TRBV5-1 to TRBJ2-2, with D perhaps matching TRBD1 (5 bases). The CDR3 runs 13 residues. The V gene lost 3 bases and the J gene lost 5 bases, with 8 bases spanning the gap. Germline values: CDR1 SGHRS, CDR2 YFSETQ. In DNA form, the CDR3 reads TGCGCCAGCAGCTCAGGGTATACCGGGGAGCTGTTTTTT. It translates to CASSSGYTGELFF.

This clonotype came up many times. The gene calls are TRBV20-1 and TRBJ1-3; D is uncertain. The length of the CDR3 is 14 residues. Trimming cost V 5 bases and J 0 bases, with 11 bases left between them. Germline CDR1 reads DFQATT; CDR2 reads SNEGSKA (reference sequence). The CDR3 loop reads CSALTRSSGNTIYF. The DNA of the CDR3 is TGCAGTGCTTTAACCCGCAGCTCTGGAAACACCATATATTTT.

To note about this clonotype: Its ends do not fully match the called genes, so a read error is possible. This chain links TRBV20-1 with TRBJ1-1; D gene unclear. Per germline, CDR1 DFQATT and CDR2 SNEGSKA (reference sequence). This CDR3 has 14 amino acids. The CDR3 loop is CSARDHGLNNEAFF. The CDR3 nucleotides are TGCAGTGCTAGAGATCACGGACTAAACAATGAAGCTTTCTTT.

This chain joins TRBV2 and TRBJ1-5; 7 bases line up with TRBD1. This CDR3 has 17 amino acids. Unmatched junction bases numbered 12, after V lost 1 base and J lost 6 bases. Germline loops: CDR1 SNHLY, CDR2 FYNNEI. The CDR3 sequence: CASSEVLSSGTAQPQHF. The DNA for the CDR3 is TGTGCCAGCAGTGAAGTCTTGTCTAGCGGGACAGCTCAGCCCCAGCATTTT.

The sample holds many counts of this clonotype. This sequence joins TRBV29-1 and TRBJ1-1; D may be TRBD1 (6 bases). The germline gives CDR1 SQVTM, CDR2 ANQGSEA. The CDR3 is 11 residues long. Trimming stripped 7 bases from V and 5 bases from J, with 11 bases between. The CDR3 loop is CSGGGLTEAFF. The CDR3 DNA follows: TGCAGCGGGGGGGGGCTTACTGAAGCTTTCTTT.

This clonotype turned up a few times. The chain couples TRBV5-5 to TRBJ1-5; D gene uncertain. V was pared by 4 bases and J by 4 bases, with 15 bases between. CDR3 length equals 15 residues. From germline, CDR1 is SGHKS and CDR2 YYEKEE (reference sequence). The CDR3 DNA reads TGTGCCAGCAGCCTTACCCCCGGAGTGAATCAGCCCCAGCATTTT. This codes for CASSLTPGVNQPQHF.

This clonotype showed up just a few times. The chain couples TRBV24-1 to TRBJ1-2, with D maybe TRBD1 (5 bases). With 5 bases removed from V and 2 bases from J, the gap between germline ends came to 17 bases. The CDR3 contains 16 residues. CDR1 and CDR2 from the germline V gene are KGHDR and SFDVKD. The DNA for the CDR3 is TGTGCCACCAGTGGCCAAGCCGGGGCGGCGAACTATGGCTACACCTTC. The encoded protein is CATSGQAGAANYGYTF.

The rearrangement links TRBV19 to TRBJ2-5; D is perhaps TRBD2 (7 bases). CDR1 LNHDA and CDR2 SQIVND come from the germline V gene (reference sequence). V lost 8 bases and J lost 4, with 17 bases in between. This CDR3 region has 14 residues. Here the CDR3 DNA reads TGTGCCAGTGGTAGGGGGGGATCGTCAGAGACCCAGTACTTC. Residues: CASGRGGSSETQYF.

CDR3 in DNA: TGTGCCAGCAGCTCGACAGCCTTTCACACCTTC. It translates to CASSSTAFHTF. The rearrangement joins TRBV7-2 to TRBJ1-2; D perhaps matches TRBD1 (5 bases). The CDR3 runs 11 residues. Trimming pared 4 bases from V and 12 bases from J, leaving 12 bases between. Germline loops: CDR1 SGHTA, CDR2 FQGNSA.